A selection of T cell receptor beta chains follows, all from one sample in a study of identical twins. TCRdb passed the 5' RACE reads through MiXCR, listing each CDR3 protein once. The sample yields some 1,600,000 distinct CDR3 sequences, around 29% seen once. The sample taken for sequencing was cord blood. The receptor source for this set is a newborn girl in good health. Each CDR3 is given with its conserved first and last residue. D genes are given only for firm matches. The size of a clone is reported for some rows only, either as once, few or many, or as a class for expanded clones.

CDR3 DNA | CDR3 protein | J gene | D gene | clone size | V gene
TGCAGTGCTGGAAACTATCAGCCCCAGCATTTT | CSAGNYQPQHF | TRBJ1-5 | NA | NA | TRBV20-1
TGCAGTGCCCCCCAATTTTCCGGGACCTTGGGGGGCTACACCTTC | CSAPQFSGTLGGYTF | TRBJ1-2 | NA | once | TRBV20-1
TGTGCCAGCAGCCCTCGGACAGCAGCCTATGGGACAGATACGCAGTATTTT | CASSPRTAAYGTDTQYF | TRBJ2-3 | NA | NA | TRBV7-9
TGTGCCAGCAGTTCACTTCGGCGTGCGAATCAGCCCCAGCATTTT | CASSSLRRANQPQHF | TRBJ1-5 | NA | few | TRBV27
TGCGCCAGCAGCCAAAGTTTAAGGTGGGGGCGCCGGAATTCACCCCTCCACTTT | CASSQSLRWGRRNSPLHF | TRBJ1-6 | NA | few | TRBV4-1
TGCAGTGCTGAGGGGGGAGTCGGCTATGGCTACACCTTC | CSAEGGVGYGYTF | TRBJ1-2 | NA | NA | TRBV20-1
TGTGCCAGCAGTTATAGACAGGGTAGTCAGCCCCAGCATTTT | CASSYRQGSQPQHF | TRBJ1-5 | TRBD1 | NA | TRBV6-1
TGTGCCATCAATGGCAGGAGCTCCTACGAGCAGTACTTC | CAINGRSSYEQYF | TRBJ2-7 | NA | few | TRBV10-3
TGCAGTGCTAGAGACCCCTCGGGACTAGCGGGGTCTCAAGAGACCCAGTACTTC | CSARDPSGLAGSQETQYF | TRBJ2-5 | TRBD2 | few | TRBV20-1
TGCAGCGTTGCTGGGGGCTCCTACGTGCAGTACTTC | CSVAGGSYVQYF | TRBJ2-7 | NA | NA | TRBV29-1
TGTGCCAGCAGCTTTCGTCCGTATGTTGAGTTGCGGACAGATACGCAGTATTTT | CASSFRPYVELRTDTQYF | TRBJ2-3 | NA | few | TRBV11-2
TGTGTCAGCAGCTTAGCGGAGCCCTACAATGAGCAGTTCTTC | CVSSLAEPYNEQFF | TRBJ2-1 | NA | NA | TRBV11-3
TGTGCCACCAGCAGCCGAGTTGCAACTAATGAAAAACTGTTTTTT | CATSSRVATNEKLFF | TRBJ1-4 | NA | few | TRBV15
TGCAGTGCTAGAGAGGCCAGTAGCAATCAGCCCCAGCATTTT | CSAREASSNQPQHF | TRBJ1-5 | NA | NA | TRBV20-1
TGCAGTGCTAGAGATCTACTAGCGCTCCAAGAGACCCAGTACTTC | CSARDLLALQETQYF | TRBJ2-5 | TRBD2 | few | TRBV20-1
TGTGCCAGCAGCCCAAAAAGTGGAGGCAGGGTCTATGGCTACACCTTC | CASSPKSGGRVYGYTF | TRBJ1-2 | NA | NA | TRBV14
TGTGCCAGCCGTTTTTTAGGGACAGGGGGCAATGAGCAGTTCTTC | CASRFLGTGGNEQFF | TRBJ2-1 | TRBD1 | NA | TRBV27
TGTGCCAGCAGTTTCCTGGGCATTTACACTGAAGCTTTCTTT | CASSFLGIYTEAFF | TRBJ1-1 | NA | few | TRBV27
TGTGCCAGCAGCTTACTAGGGCCCAGGAAAGAGACCCAGTACTTC | CASSLLGPRKETQYF | TRBJ2-5 | NA | many | TRBV7-2
TGTGCCACCTCTGGACAGGGGGTCTCTGGGGCCAACGTCCTGACTTTC | CATSGQGVSGANVLTF | TRBJ2-6 | TRBD1 | NA | TRBV6-6
TGCGCCAGCAGCTCTCCAGGGAGTTGGAACACTGAAGCTTTCTTT | CASSSPGSWNTEAFF | TRBJ1-1 | NA | NA | TRBV5-1
TGCGCCAGCAGCCGGCCCGGACAGGGGGCGAGGGAGCAGTACTTC | CASSRPGQGAREQYF | TRBJ2-4 | TRBD1 | few | TRBV5-1
TGCAGTGCTAGAGATGGTAACAGGCCCCAAGAGACCCAGTACTTC | CSARDGNRPQETQYF | TRBJ2-5 | NA | NA | TRBV20-1
TGCGCCAGCAGCTTAGCCTCGACAACAAATGAAGCTTTCTTT | CASSLASTTNEAFF | TRBJ1-1 | NA | NA | TRBV5-1
TGCGCCAGCAGTGACGGACGGAGGAATTCACCCCTCCACTTT | CASSDGRRNSPLHF | TRBJ1-6 | NA | NA | TRBV10-1